The 28 T cell receptor beta chains below come from one sample, sequenced in a study of T cells after yellow fever vaccination. MiXCR was run by TCRdb on the 5' RACE reads, yielding one entry per CDR3 protein. The data show about 330,000 distinct CDR3 sequences, approximately 4% seen once. The source material was PBMCs, sampled 5 days after the yellow fever booster vaccination. All receptors derive from a young man who received the YFV17D yellow fever vaccine.

This clonotype was seen ten or more times. The junction shows a germline mismatch at one end, possibly a read error. The chain combines TRBV6-5 with TRBJ2-2; D unclear. Germline V gene lookup returns CDR1 MNHEY and CDR2 SVGAGI. This CDR3 has 13 residues. The CDR3 region is CASSYPPTRELFF. The CDR3 DNA reads TGTGCCAGCAGTTACCCCCCCACCCGGGAGCTGTTTTTT.

This clonotype was observed many times. The gene calls are TRBV7-9 and TRBJ2-1; TRBD2 might be the D (7 bases). The CDR3 sequence is 15 residues long. V was cut by 1 base and J by 8 bases, with 15 bases left in between. Germline CDR1 and CDR2: SEHNR and FQNEAQ (reference sequence). The CDR3 loop reads CASSLGWQGRDEQFF. CDR3 bases: TGTGCCAGCAGCTTAGGATGGCAGGGGAGGGATGAGCAGTTCTTC.

This clonotype appeared many times. The chain recombines TRBV6-5 with TRBJ1-2, with D possibly being TRBD1 (5 bases). Germline values: CDR1 MNHEY, CDR2 SVGAGI. The V end was cut by 0 bases, the J end by 3 bases, with 8 bases between. This CDR3 spans 14 amino acids. DNA of the CDR3: TGTGCCAGCAGTTACTCGACAGAATACTATGGCTACACCTTC. It specifies CASSYSTEYYGYTF.

This clonotype was seen more than once but under ten times. The V call is TRBV9, the J call TRBJ2-7; D unresolved. Germline CDR1 and CDR2: SGDLS and YYNGEE. This CDR3 region has 13 residues. V was cut by 1 base and J by 5 bases, with 10 bases left in between. The CDR3 reads CASSVSQEDEQYF. The CDR3 DNA follows: TGTGCCAGCAGCGTATCCCAAGAGGACGAGCAGTACTTC.

This rearrangement joins TRBV7-2 to TRBJ1-2; 11 bases agree with TRBD1. Looked up from germline, CDR1 is SGHTA and CDR2 is FQGNSA. The CDR3 length is 14 residues. The V and J ends lost 6 bases and 7 bases, in that order; junction bases with no gene match: 7. Here the CDR3 reads CASRGDRGASGYTF. The CDR3 nucleotides are TGTGCCAGCAGAGGGGACAGGGGGGCTTCTGGCTACACCTTC.

V gene TRBV6-5 combines with J gene TRBJ2-2, with TRBD1 matching over 8 bases. The germline V gene has CDR1 MNHEY and CDR2 SVGAGI. This CDR3 has 16 residues. The V segment lost 0 bases and the J segment 7 bases; nucleotides outside the gene matches: 7. The CDR3 region has the DNA TGTGCCAGCAGTTACTCGTCAGGGGGCGCAGGCGGGGAGCTGTTTTTT. It encodes CASSYSSGGAGGELFF.

This clonotype was observed a handful of times. The chain has TRBV12-3 or TRBV12-4 and TRBJ2-1; the D call may be TRBD1 or TRBD2 (5 bases each). This CDR3 has 16 residues. V was shortened by 3 bases and J by 2 bases, with 14 bases between the two germline ends. In nucleotides, the CDR3 is TGTGCCAGCAGTTTGTCTGGGGACCCCCCCTACAATGAGCAGTTCTTC. Amino acid sequence: CASSLSGDPPYNEQFF.

This clonotype has just a few counts. The chain couples TRBV6-4 to TRBJ1-1, with unresolved D. The CDR3 has 13 amino acids. The germline CDR1 and CDR2 sequences are MRHNA and SNTAGT. V shed 3 bases and J shed 1 base, with 6 bases lying between them. The CDR3 is CASSEEENTEAFF. The CDR3 DNA sequence: TGTGCCAGCAGTGAAGAGGAGAACACTGAAGCTTTCTTT.

This clonotype was detected a few times. The gene calls are TRBV20-1 and TRBJ2-3; a possible D gene is TRBD2 (6 bases). Germline V gene sequence: CDR1 DFQATT, CDR2 SNEGSKA (reference sequence). This CDR3 has 14 residues. Trimming cost V 5 bases and J 0 bases, with 12 bases left between them. This chain's CDR3 is CSAFSGSSTDTQYF. The CDR3 DNA follows: TGCAGTGCTTTCAGCGGGTCTAGCACAGATACGCAGTATTTT.

This clonotype was seen many times. V gene TRBV29-1 combines with J gene TRBJ2-1, with no clear D. The CDR3 is 15 residues long. In germline, CDR1 is SQVTM, CDR2 ANQGSEA. Trimming cost V 0 bases and J 2 bases, with 11 bases left between them. In nucleotides, the CDR3 is TGCAGCGTTGAAGATCTAGGTAGTCCCTACAATGAGCAGTTCTTC. This translates into CSVEDLGSPYNEQFF.

This clonotype was counted many times. The chain recombines TRBV7-2 with TRBJ2-5; D remains unclear. The ends were cut back, 2 bases at V and 5 bases at J, with 6 bases in the middle. The CDR3 sequence is 12 residues long. Germline V gene sequence: CDR1 SGHTA, CDR2 FQGNSA. CDR3 sequence: CASSLLRETQYF. As DNA, the CDR3 is TGTGCCAGCAGCTTACTCAGGGAGACCCAGTACTTC.

The rearrangement links TRBV6-2 or TRBV6-3 to TRBJ2-7; maybe TRBD1 (6 bases). The germline gives CDR1 MNHEY, CDR2 SVGEGT. The CDR3 totals 15 residues. Trimming removed 6 bases from V and 3 bases from J, with 18 bases in between. CDR3 amino acids: CASRRTGTLYYEQYF. The CDR3 nucleotides read TGTGCCAGCAGGCGAACCGGGACACTCTACTACGAGCAGTACTTC.

The V call is TRBV6-6, the J call TRBJ2-3; 8 nucleotides match TRBD2. The ends lost 2 bases at V and 6 bases at J; junction bases unmatched: 13. Germline lookup yields CDR1 MNHNY and CDR2 SVGAGI (reference sequence). There are 17 residues in the CDR3. CDR3 region: CASSYVQALAGGDTQYF. For the CDR3, the DNA is TGTGCCAGCAGTTACGTACAGGCCCTTGCGGGAGGCGATACGCAGTATTTT.

This clonotype was counted only a few times. The chain employs TRBV5-8 and TRBJ2-1; 8 positions agree with TRBD2. The CDR3 loop spans 14 amino acids. Germline loops: CDR1 SGHTS, CDR2 YDEGEE. The V segment lost 4 bases and the J segment 10 bases; nucleotides outside the gene matches: 10. Here the CDR3 reads CASSRRRGAEEQFF. CDR3 nucleotides: TGTGCCAGCAGCCGGAGGCGGGGGGCCGAGGAGCAGTTCTTC.

There are many counts of this clonotype. The V call is TRBV10-3, the J call TRBJ2-4, with a tentative D call TRBD2 (6 bases). CDR1 and CDR2 (germline): ENHRY, SYGVKD. The germline V and J ends were trimmed by 3 bases and 7 bases, with 13 bases remaining between them. The length of the CDR3 is 14 residues. In DNA, the CDR3 is TGTGCCATCAGTGATGGGGCCAGCGGGAACATTCAGTACTTC. This translates into CAISDGASGNIQYF.

This clonotype was observed many times. This chain joins TRBV6-5 and TRBJ1-6; D is possibly TRBD1 (6 bases). V was trimmed by 7 bases and J by 10 bases, leaving 23 bases between them. Per germline, CDR1 MNHEY and CDR2 SVGAGI. The CDR3 sequence is 16 residues long. CDR3 sequence: CASTPAGTWGQSPLHF. CDR3 bases: TGTGCCAGCACCCCCGCCGGGACCTGGGGACAATCACCCCTCCACTTT.

In its sample, this clonotype was seen many times. The chain combines TRBV4-3 with TRBJ2-5; perhaps TRBD2 as D (7 bases). The CDR3 sequence is 18 residues long. Germline values: CDR1 LGHNA, CDR2 YSLEER. V lost 4 bases to trimming and J lost 1 base, with 22 bases between them. The CDR3 DNA sequence: TGCGCCAGCAGCCGCCACAAGACGGTGCGGGGGCCCCAAGAGACCCAGTACTTC. Translation gives CASSRHKTVRGPQETQYF.

This clonotype was counted ten times or more. The rearrangement uses TRBV5-6 and TRBJ2-6; no clear D gene. V was trimmed by 2 bases and J by 6 bases, leaving 6 bases between them. CDR1 and CDR2 (germline): SGHDT, YYEEEE. The CDR3 has 13 amino acids. For the CDR3, the DNA is TGTGCCAGCAGCTTCCCCTCGGCCAACGTCCTGACTTTC. Residues: CASSFPSANVLTF.

The chain is built from TRBV20-1 and TRBJ1-5, with D possibly TRBD1 on 5 matching bases. CDR3 length equals 13 residues. From germline, CDR1 is DFQATT and CDR2 SNEGSKA (reference sequence). Trimming cost V 6 bases and J 5 bases, with 14 bases left between them. This CDR3 reads CSAPGQGHQPQHF. Here the CDR3 DNA reads TGCAGTGCCCCTGGCCAGGGCCATCAGCCCCAGCATTTT.

The V gene is TRBV15, the J gene TRBJ1-2; weak D call: TRBD1 (5 bases). V was trimmed by 4 bases and J by 4 bases, leaving 13 bases between them. The length of the CDR3 is 14 residues. Germline V CDR1 and CDR2: LNHNV, YYDKDF (reference sequence). The CDR3 sequence: CATSMRGVVYGYTF. In DNA, the CDR3 is TGTGCCACCAGCATGAGAGGGGTCGTCTATGGCTACACCTTC.

The chain is built from TRBV20-1 and TRBJ2-1; the match to TRBD2 covers 10 bases. Germline V CDR1 and CDR2: DFQATT, SNEGSKA (reference sequence). The CDR3 totals 14 residues. V lost 5 bases, J lost 7 bases, and 8 bases stayed unmatched. In nucleotides, the CDR3 is TGCAGTGCTTTGAGCGGGGGGGTCAGAAATGAGCAGTTCTTC. This codes for CSALSGGVRNEQFF.

The chain combines TRBV20-1 with TRBJ2-5; D is unclear. CDR1 is DFQATT and CDR2 is SNEGSKA in the germline V gene (reference sequence). Trimming pared 2 bases from V and 1 base from J, leaving 8 bases between. This CDR3 spans 13 amino acids. The CDR3 region is CSARYPLQETQYF. In nucleotides, the CDR3 is TGCAGTGCTAGATACCCACTCCAAGAGACCCAGTACTTC.

This clonotype has ten or more counts. V is TRBV5-5 and J is TRBJ1-1, with D perhaps matching TRBD1 (6 bases). The V and J ends lost 6 bases and 5 bases respectively, with 17 bases between them. The CDR3 is made up of 14 amino acids. Germline loops: CDR1 SGHKS, CDR2 YYEKEE (reference sequence). The CDR3: CASTLDRYKTEAFF. CDR3 bases: TGTGCCAGCACCCTCGACAGGTATAAGACTGAAGCTTTCTTT.

The V and J genes are TRBV7-9 and TRBJ1-2, with a weak D call TRBD1 (5 bases). The CDR3 is 14 amino acids. The V gene's germline CDR1 is SEHNR and CDR2 FQNEAQ (reference sequence). V shed 3 bases and J shed 8 bases, with 16 bases lying between them. The CDR3 DNA follows: TGTGCCAGCAGCTTTGCGGGGGAGGCCGGCGGCTACACCTTC. Its translation: CASSFAGEAGGYTF.

The chain is built from TRBV13 and TRBJ2-7; TRBD1 matches at 7 bases. This CDR3 comprises 14 residues. V was pared by 4 bases and J by 2 bases, with 5 bases of the junction left unmatched. Per germline, CDR1 PRHDT and CDR2 FYEKMQ (reference sequence). In nucleotides, the CDR3 is TGTGCCAGCAGCTCCGGACAGGCTGCCTACGAGCAGTACTTC. It yields the protein CASSSGQAAYEQYF.

The V gene is TRBV15, the J gene TRBJ2-7; D assignment may be TRBD1 or TRBD2 (5 bases each). Germline V gene data show CDR1 as LNHNV and CDR2 as YYDKDF (reference sequence). V lost 0 bases and J 9 bases, leaving 21 bases between the germline ends. The CDR3 sequence is 16 residues long. The CDR3: CATSRDLAGPPGTQYV. The CDR3 nucleotides read TGTGCCACCAGCAGAGATTTAGCAGGACCTCCCGGGACGCAGTACGTC.

This clonotype turned up a few times. The chain joins TRBV6-5 to TRBJ1-6, with 7 bases identical to TRBD1. After removal of 6 bases from V and 8 bases from J, the junction contained 7 bases not matched to a gene. Per the germline V gene, CDR1 is MNHEY and CDR2 is SVGAGI. This CDR3 has 14 residues. This CDR3 reads CASSLRGQYSPLHF. DNA for the CDR3: TGTGCCAGCAGCCTTAGGGGACAGTATTCACCCCTCCACTTT.

This clonotype was picked up a small number of times. The chain joins TRBV27 to TRBJ2-1, with unresolved D. There are 13 residues in the CDR3. V gave up 7 bases and J gave up 4 bases, with 11 bases separating them. CDR1 and CDR2 from the germline V gene are MNHEY and SMNVEV (reference sequence). The CDR3 DNA reads as TGTGCCAGCACCGCATGGGGATACAATGAGCAGTTCTTC. It encodes CASTAWGYNEQFF.